The present TCR beta chain was sequenced within a study of blood T cell repertoires in COVID-19. Background on the study: Recovered status in Cohort 3 required two negative PCRs, clearance, or symptom resolution. PBMCs, B-cell-depleted T cells, or T cells were the source of the cDNA or gDNA that made up the material.

Germline loops: CDR1 MNHEY, CDR2 SMNVEV (reference sequence). Trimming took 3 bases from V and 6 from J; bases not matched to a gene: 3. The CDR3 length is 14 residues. Recruitment covered about 25 US areas and drew participants whose ages spanned roughly 18 to 100 years. In the source study's methods: Nucleated cell number was recorded as an estimate derived from reference gene primer amplification. Assay used: immunoSEQ multiplex PCR; TCRdb lists only in-frame clones, some missing. The D gene and trimming were derived from the DNA, and the V and J assignments and clone size from that table. The table has 350,000 to 400,000 clones, more than 75% seen once.

This clonotype was obtained from a man in his forties in a cohort exposed to, infected with or recovered from COVID-19 (not recorded which). The rearrangement joins TRBV27 to TRBJ2-7; 12 bases align to TRBD2. The sequenced sample was PBMCs or T cells enriched from blood (not recorded which). CDR3 nucleotide sequence: TGTGCCAGCAGTTTGAGACTAGCGGGAGTCGAGCAGTACTTC. Its translation: CASSLRLAGVEQYF.